This is a list of T cell receptor beta chains from one sample in a study of blood T cell repertoires in COVID-19. The assay was immunoSEQ multiplex PCR, and TCRdb's table has in-frame clones only and misses some. Here the sample spans some 460,000 clones, around 89% being singletons. The sequencing sample was made of peripheral blood. All receptors derive from a woman in her twenties or thirties with acute or convalescent COVID-19. The CDR3 runs from the conserved cysteine through the conserved F or W. Size values are once, few and many counts, or a class for expanded clones, and some rows have none.

V,size,J,CDR3
TRBV9,once,TRBJ2-5,CATFGGEETQYF
TRBV30,.,TRBJ2-2,CAWRRDRGGGELFF
TRBV9,.,TRBJ1-1,CASSVGVGPGTEAFF
TRBV19,.,TRBJ2-7,CASSSSGQGYLYEQYF
TRBV9,.,TRBJ2-5,CASSVEGLKETQYF
TRBV18,once,TRBJ2-7,CASSPGQGAYEQYF
TRBV3-1/TRBV3-2,.,TRBJ2-7,CASSNRDNYEQYF
TRBV4-1,.,TRBJ2-2,CASSQAGRKNTGELFF
TRBV29-1,.,TRBJ2-3,CSVDSRQGEGYTDTQYF
TRBV5-1,.,TRBJ2-3,CASSLTGADTQYF
TRBV2,.,TRBJ1-4,CASKKQGYNEKLFF
TRBV7-9,.,TRBJ2-1,CASSSPRNEQFF
TRBV2,.,TRBJ2-7,CASKSVRTGGYEQYF
TRBV19,.,TRBJ1-1,CASSIIGGRMNTEAFF
TRBV14,.,TRBJ1-1,CASSRLTVNTEAFF
TRBV4-1,.,TRBJ2-3,CASSQSRLFGLNTQYF
TRBV2,.,TRBJ2-3,CASSRTGTSGTDTQYF
TRBV11-3,.,TRBJ1-2,CASTPPLSEVNGYTF
TRBV7-7,.,TRBJ2-7,CASSLGTGPSYEQYF
TRBV24-1,.,TRBJ1-2,CATSESTGSGGYTF
TRBV7-9,.,TRBJ2-2,CASSPPSGGITGELFF
TRBV5-8,.,TRBJ2-3,CASSSGQGSADTQYF
TRBV28,.,TRBJ2-4,CASSNRAKNIQYF
TRBV6-5,.,TRBJ2-3,CASSSGGYSTDTQYF
TRBV4-1,.,TRBJ2-2,CASSQAYRGRGTGELFF
TRBV18,once,TRBJ1-6,CASSPRQIAGNSPLHF
TRBV2,few,TRBJ1-2,CASTSGQGNYGYTF
TRBV5-4,.,TRBJ2-7,CASSYPRGEQYF